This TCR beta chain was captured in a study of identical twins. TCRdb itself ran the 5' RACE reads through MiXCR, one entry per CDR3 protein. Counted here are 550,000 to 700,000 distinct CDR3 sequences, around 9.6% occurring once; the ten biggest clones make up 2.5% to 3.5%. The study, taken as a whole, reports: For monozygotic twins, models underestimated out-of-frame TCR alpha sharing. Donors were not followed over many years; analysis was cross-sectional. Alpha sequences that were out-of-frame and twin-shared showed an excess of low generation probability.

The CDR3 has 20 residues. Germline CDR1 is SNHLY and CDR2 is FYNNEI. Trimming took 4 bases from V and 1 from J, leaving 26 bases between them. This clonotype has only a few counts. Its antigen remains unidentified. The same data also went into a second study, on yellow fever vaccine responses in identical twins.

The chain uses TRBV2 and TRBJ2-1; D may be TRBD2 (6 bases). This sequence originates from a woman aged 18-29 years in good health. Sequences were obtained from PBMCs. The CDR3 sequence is CASSANKRAQPRGSYNEQFF. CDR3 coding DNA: TGTGCCAGCAGTGCAAACAAGAGGGCCCAACCACGGGGGTCCTACAATGAGCAGTTCTTC. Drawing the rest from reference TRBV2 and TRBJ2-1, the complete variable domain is EPEVTQTPSHQVTQMGQEVILRCVPISNHLYFYWYRQILGQKVEFLVSFYNNEISEKSEIFDDQFSVERPDGSNFTLKIRSTKLEDSAMYFCASSANKRAQPRGSYNEQFFGPGTRLTVL.